Listed below are T cell receptor beta chains from one sample, sequenced in a study of cytomegalovirus exposure and HLA in healthy donors. Repertoires were generated with immunoSEQ multiplex PCR, while TCRdb's copy carries only in-frame clones and drops some. Of about 170,000 clones listed, around 78% are singletons. Sample: PBMCs. The receptors shown here come from a woman between 25 and 40 years old in good health and CMV-seropositive. CDR3s include the opening cysteine and the closing phenylalanine or tryptophan. A D gene is named only where the DNA matches it firmly. Clone size appears in some rows only: once, few, many, or a class for an expanded clone.

>TRBJ1-1|.|TRBV7-9|.
CASSLLGGTEAFF
TGTGCCAGCAGCTTACTTGGAGGCACTGAAGCTTTCTTT
>TRBJ1-2|.|TRBV15|.
CATSRYRTDLNYGYTF
TGTGCCACCAGCAGATACCGGACAGACCTAAACTATGGCTACACCTTC
>TRBJ1-2|.|TRBV9|.
CASSVVAGLNYGYTF
TGTGCCAGCAGCGTCGTGGCAGGACTGAACTATGGCTACACCTTC
>TRBJ1-2|TRBD1|TRBV27|.
CASGRGTGANYGYTF
TGTGCCAGCGGACGAGGGACAGGGGCCAACTATGGCTACACCTTC
>TRBJ2-3|.|TRBV9|once
CASSVAVGDTDTQYF
TGTGCCAGCAGCGTAGCAGTCGGGGACACAGATACGCAGTATTTT
>TRBJ2-7|TRBD2|TRBV6-6|few
CASSSGLAVLYF
TGTGCCAGCAGCTCGGGACTAGCGGTCCTGTACTTC
>TRBJ2-3|TRBD1|TRBV2|.
CASTLTGGADTQYF
TGTGCCAGCACCCTGACAGGGGGCGCAGATACGCAGTATTTT
>TRBJ2-5|.|TRBV7-2|.
CASSLGGGARTQYF
TGTGCCAGCAGCTTAGGGGGCGGGGCTCGGACCCAGTACTTC
>TRBJ1-1|.|TRBV9|.
CASSASGVSGTEAFF
TGTGCCAGCAGCGCCTCAGGCGTCTCTGGCACTGAAGCTTTCTTT
>TRBJ2-2|.|TRBV4-3|.
CASSQDRKTTGELFF
TGCGCCAGCAGCCAAGATAGGAAGACCACCGGGGAGTTGTTTTTT
>TRBJ2-7|.|TRBV6-6|.
CASSYDRSYEQYF
TGTGCCAGCAGTTACGACAGATCCTACGAGCAGTACTTC
>TRBJ1-4|TRBD1|TRBV4-3|.
CASSRGQGPNEKLFF
TGCGCCAGCAGCCGTGGACAGGGCCCTAATGAAAAACTGTTTTTT
>TRBJ2-2|TRBD1|TRBV2|medium-sized
CAGRTGVSGELFF
TGTGCCGGCCGGACAGGAGTGAGCGGGGAGCTGTTTTTT
>TRBJ2-2|.|TRBV4-1|.
CASSQVVQNTGELFF
TGCGCCAGCAGCCAAGTAGTACAGAACACCGGGGAGCTGTTTTTT